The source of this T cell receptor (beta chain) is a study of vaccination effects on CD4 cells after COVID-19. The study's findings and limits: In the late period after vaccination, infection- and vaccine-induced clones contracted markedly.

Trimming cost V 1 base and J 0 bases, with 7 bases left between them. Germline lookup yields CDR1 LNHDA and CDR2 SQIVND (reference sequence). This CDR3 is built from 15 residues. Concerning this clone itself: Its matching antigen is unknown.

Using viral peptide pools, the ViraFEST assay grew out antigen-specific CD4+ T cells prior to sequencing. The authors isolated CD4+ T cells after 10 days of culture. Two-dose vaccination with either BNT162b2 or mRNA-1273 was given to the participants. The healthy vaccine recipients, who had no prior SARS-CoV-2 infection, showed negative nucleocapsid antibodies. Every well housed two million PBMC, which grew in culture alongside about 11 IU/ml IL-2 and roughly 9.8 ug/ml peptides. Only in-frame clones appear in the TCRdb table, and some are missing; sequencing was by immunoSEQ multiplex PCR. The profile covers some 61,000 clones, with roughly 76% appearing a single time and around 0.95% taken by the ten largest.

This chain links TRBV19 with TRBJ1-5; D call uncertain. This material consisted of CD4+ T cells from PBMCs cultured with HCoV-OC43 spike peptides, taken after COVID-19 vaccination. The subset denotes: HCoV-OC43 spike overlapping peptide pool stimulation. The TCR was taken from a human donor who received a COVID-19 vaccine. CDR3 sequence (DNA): TGTGCCAGTAGTATAGGGGATTATAGCAATCAGCCCCAGCATTTT. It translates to CASSIGDYSNQPQHF.